This T cell receptor (beta chain) stems from a study of cytomegalovirus exposure and HLA in healthy donors. The overall study: Ancestry clustering placed 81% of approximately 370 genotyped donors in the Caucasian-associated cluster.

The PCR was carried out with 60 Vbeta primers and 13 Jbeta primers. TCRdb's table, derived via immunoSEQ multiplex PCR, lists solely in-frame clones and lacks some. The sample holds more than 95,000 clones, 13% to 15% seen once. The CDR3 sequence is 14 residues long. Per the germline V gene, CDR1 is SGHRS and CDR2 is YFSETQ. The V segment lost 4 bases and the J segment 4 bases; nucleotides outside the gene matches: 7. General study findings and limits: Researchers catalogued about 160 TCR beta chains as cytomegalovirus-associated.

Points on this clone: The antigen remains undetermined.

The TCR was taken from a female donor in good health and CMV-seronegative. The specimen sequenced was PBMCs. The chain is built from TRBV5-1 and TRBJ1-2; 7 nucleotides agree with TRBD1. As DNA, the CDR3 is TGCGCCAGCAGCCCAGGACAGGACGCCTATGGCTACACCTTC. This gives the protein CASSPGQDAYGYTF.